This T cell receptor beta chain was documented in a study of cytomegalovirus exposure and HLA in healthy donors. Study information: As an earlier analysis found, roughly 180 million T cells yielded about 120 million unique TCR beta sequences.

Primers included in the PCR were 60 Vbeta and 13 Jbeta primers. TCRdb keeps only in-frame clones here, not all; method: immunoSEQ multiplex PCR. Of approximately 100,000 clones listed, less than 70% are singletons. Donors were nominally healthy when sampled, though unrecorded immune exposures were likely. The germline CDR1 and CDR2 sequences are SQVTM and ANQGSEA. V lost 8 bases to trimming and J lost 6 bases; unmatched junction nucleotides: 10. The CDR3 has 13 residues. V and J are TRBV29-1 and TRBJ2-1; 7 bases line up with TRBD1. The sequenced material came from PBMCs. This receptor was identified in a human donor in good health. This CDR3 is CSISGGHPNEQFF. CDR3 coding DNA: TGCAGCATTTCAGGGGGACACCCCAATGAGCAGTTCTTC.